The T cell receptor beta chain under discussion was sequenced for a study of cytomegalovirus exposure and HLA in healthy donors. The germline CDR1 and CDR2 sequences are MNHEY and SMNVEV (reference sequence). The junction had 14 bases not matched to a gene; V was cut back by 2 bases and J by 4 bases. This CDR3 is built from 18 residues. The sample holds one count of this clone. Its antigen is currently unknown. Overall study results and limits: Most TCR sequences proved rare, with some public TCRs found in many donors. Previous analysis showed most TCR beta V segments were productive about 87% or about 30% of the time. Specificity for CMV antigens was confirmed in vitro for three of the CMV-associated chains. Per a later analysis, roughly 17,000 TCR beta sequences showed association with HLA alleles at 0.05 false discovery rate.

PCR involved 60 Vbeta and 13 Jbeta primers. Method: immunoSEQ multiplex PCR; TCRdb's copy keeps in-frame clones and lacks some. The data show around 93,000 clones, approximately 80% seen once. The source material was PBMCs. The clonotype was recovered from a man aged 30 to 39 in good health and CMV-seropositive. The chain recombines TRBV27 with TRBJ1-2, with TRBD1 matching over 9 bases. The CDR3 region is CASSLGGGTGQLIYGYTF. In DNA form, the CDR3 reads TGTGCCAGCAGTTTAGGGGGGGGGACAGGGCAATTGATCTATGGCTACACCTTC.